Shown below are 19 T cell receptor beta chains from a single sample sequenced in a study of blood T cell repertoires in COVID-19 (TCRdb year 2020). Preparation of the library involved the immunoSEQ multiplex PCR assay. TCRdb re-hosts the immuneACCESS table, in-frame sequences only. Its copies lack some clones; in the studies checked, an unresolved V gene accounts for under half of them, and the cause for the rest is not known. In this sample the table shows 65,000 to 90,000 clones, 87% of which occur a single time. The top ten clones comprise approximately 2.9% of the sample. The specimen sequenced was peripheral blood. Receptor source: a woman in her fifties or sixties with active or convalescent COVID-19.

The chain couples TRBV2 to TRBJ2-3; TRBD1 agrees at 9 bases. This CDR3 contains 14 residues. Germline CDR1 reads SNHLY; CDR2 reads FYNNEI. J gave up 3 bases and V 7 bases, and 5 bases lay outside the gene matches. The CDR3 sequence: CASTTGGSTDTQYF. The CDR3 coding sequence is TGTGCCAGCACGACAGGGGGTTCGACAGATACGCAGTATTTT.

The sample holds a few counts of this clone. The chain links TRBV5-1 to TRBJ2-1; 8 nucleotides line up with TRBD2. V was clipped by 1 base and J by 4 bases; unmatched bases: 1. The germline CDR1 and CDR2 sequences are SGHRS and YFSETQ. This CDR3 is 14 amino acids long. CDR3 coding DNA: TGCGCCAGCAGCTTGAGCGGGGGTTACAATGAGCAGTTCTTC. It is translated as CASSLSGGYNEQFF. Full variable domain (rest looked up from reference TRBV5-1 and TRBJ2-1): KAGVTQTPRYLIKTRGQQVTLSCSPISGHRSVSWYQQTPGQGLQFLFEYFSETQRNKGNFPGRFSGRQFSNSRSEMNVSTLELGDSALYLCASSLSGGYNEQFFGPGTRLTVL.

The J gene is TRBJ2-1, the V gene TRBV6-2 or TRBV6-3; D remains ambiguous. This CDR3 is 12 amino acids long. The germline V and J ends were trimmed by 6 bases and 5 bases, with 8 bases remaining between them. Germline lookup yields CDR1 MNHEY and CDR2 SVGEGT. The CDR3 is CASSLVNNEQFF. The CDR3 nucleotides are TGTGCCAGCAGCCTAGTAAACAATGAGCAGTTCTTC.

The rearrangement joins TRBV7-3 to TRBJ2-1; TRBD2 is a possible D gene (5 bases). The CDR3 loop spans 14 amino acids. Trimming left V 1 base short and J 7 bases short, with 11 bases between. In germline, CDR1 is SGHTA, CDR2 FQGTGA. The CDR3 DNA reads TGTGCCAGCAGCTTAAGCTCCCGGAGGAATGAGCAGTTCTTC. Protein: CASSLSSRRNEQFF. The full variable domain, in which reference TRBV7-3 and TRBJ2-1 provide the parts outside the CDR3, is GAGVSQTPSNKVTEKGKYVELRCDPISGHTALYWYRQSLGQGPEFLIYFQGTGAADDSGLPNDRFFAVRPEGSVSTLKIQRTERGDSAVYLCASSLSSRRNEQFFGPGTRLTVL.

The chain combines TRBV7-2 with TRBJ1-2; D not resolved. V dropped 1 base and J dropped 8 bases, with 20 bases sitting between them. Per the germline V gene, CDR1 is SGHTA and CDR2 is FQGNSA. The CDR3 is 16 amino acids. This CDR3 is CASSLDGLAGPGGYTF. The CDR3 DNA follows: TGTGCCAGCAGCTTAGATGGGTTGGCGGGCCCCGGCGGCTACACCTTC.

The CDR3 DNA reads as TGTGCCAGCTCCCTCCTCGAGGGGGGGGACACTGAAGCTTTCTTT. It translates to CASSLLEGGDTEAFF. V is TRBV18 and J is TRBJ1-1; possible D gene TRBD1, 6 bases. The germline CDR1 and CDR2 sequences are KGHSH and LQKENI. The V and J ends lost 6 bases and 3 bases respectively, with 17 bases between them. CDR3 size: 15 residues.

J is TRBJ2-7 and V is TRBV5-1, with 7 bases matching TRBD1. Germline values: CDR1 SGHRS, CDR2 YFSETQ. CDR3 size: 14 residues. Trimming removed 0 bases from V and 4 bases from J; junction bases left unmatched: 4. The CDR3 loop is CASSLGQGEYEQYF. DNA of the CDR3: TGCGCCAGCAGCTTGGGCCAGGGGGAGTACGAGCAGTACTTC.

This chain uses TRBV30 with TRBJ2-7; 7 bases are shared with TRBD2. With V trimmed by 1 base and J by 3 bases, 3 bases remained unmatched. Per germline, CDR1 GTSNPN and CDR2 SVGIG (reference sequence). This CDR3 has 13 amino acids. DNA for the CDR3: TGTGCCTGGAGTGCTCCGGGAGGCTACGAGCAGTACTTC. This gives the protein CAWSAPGGYEQYF.

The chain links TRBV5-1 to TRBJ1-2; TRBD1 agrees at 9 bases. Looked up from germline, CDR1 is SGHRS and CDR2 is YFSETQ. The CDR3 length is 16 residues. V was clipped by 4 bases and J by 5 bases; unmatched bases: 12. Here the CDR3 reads CASSLGGGQGTYGYTF. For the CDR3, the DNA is TGCGCCAGCAGCCTGGGGGGCGGACAGGGGACGTATGGCTACACCTTC.

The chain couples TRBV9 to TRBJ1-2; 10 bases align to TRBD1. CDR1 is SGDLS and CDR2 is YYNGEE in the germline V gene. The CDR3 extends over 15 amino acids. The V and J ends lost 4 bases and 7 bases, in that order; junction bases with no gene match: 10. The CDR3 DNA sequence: TGTGCCAGCAGCCCGTTGGGAGGACAGGGGGGTGGCTACACCTTC. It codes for CASSPLGGQGGGYTF.

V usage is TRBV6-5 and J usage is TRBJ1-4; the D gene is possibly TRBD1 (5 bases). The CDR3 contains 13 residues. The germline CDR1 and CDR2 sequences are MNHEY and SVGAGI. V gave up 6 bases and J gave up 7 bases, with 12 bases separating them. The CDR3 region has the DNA TGTGCCAGCAGCCCAGGGTGGGGTGAAAAACTGTTTTTT. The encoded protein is CASSPGWGEKLFF.

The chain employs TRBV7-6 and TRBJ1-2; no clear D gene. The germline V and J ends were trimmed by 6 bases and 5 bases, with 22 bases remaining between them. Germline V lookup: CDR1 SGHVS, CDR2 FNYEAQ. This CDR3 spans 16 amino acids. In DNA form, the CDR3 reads TGTGCCAGCAGTCAAAGGCCTGGGGAGGGCCCATATGGCTACACCTTC. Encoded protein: CASSQRPGEGPYGYTF.

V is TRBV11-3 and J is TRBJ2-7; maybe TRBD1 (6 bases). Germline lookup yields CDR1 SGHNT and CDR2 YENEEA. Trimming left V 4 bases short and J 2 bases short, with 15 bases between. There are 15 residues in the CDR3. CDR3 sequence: CASSWGRQGTYEQYF. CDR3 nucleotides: TGTGCCAGCAGCTGGGGTCGTCAGGGGACCTACGAGCAGTACTTC.

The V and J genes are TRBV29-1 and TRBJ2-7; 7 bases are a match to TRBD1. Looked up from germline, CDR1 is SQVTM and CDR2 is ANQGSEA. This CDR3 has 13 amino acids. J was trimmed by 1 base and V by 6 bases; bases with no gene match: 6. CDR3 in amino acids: CSVVGTVSYEQYF. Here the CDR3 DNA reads TGCAGCGTCGTTGGGACAGTTTCCTACGAGCAGTACTTC.

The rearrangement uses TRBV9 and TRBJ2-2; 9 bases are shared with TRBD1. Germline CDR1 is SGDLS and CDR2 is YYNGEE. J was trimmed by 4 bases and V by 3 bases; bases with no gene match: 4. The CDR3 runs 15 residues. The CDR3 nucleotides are TGTGCCAGCAGCGGATTGACAGGGGGCACCGGGGAGCTGTTTTTT. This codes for CASSGLTGGTGELFF.

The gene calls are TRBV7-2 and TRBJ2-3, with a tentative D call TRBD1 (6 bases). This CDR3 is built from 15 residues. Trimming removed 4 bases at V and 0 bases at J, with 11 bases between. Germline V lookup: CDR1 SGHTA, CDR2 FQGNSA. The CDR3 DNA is TGTGCCAGCAGCTCCGGACAGCCTAGCACAGATACGCAGTATTTT. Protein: CASSSGQPSTDTQYF.

CDR3 sequence (DNA): TGTGCCAGTCTCAGCCTTCCCAGGACTGAAGCTTTCTTT. Encoded protein: CASLSLPRTEAFF. The chain joins TRBV19 to TRBJ1-1; no definite D call. Germline assignment: CDR1 LNHDA and CDR2 SQIVND (reference sequence). V was pared by 8 bases and J by 5 bases, with 15 bases between. The CDR3 extends over 13 amino acids.

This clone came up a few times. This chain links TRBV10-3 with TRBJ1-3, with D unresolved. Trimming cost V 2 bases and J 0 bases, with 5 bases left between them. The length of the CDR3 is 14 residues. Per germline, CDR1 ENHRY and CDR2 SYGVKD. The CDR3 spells CAISESDSGNTIYF. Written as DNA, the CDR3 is TGTGCCATCAGTGAGAGCGACTCTGGAAACACCATATATTTT.

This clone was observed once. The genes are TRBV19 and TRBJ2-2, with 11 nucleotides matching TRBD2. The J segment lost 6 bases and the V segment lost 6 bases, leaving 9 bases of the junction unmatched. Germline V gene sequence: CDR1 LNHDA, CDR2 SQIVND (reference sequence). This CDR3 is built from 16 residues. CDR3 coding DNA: TGTGCCAGTAGGTTAGCGGGGGGGATGTTCGCCGGGGAGCTGTTTTTT. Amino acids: CASRLAGGMFAGELFF.